This section outlines one TCR beta chain sequence together with its context. This CDR3 is 15 amino acids long. Trimming cost V 4 bases and J 0 bases; bases outside gene matches: 0. Germline lookup yields CDR1 LGHNA and CDR2 YNFKEQ. This record comes from a study of radiotherapy plus CTLA-4 blockade in lung cancer. Clones were sequenced by immunoSEQ multiplex PCR, and TCRdb holds only the in-frame ones, with some missing. The data hold around 85,000 clones, with around 85% observed a single time. The chain uses TRBV4-2 and TRBJ1-6; 7 nucleotides agree with TRBD1. The sample was peripheral blood, taken from a patient treated with radiotherapy plus ipilimumab. The TCR was taken from a human donor with non-small cell lung cancer who had a partial response to radiotherapy plus ipilimumab. The CDR3 spells CASSPGGSYNSPLHF. The CDR3 DNA reads TGTGCCAGCAGCCCAGGGGGCTCCTATAATTCACCCCTCCACTTT.